In its sample, the clone carrying this T cell receptor beta chain was seen once. Only in-frame clones appear in the TCRdb table, and some are missing; sequencing was by immunoSEQ multiplex PCR. The table records around 100,000 clones, roughly 94% of them present only once. The entry originates in a study of technical replicates of blood from several donors. CDR3 length: 15 amino acids. Germline V lookup: CDR1 SNHLY, CDR2 FYNNEI. V shed 6 bases and J 2 bases; nucleotides not matched to a gene: 4. Sequencing was done on a sample of T cells isolated from PBMCs. The chain has TRBV2 and TRBJ2-3; 11 positions agree with TRBD2. The TCR comes from a human donor in good health. The CDR3 region is CASRGTSGHTDTQYF. In DNA, the CDR3 is TGTGCCAGCAGGGGGACTAGCGGACACACAGATACGCAGTATTTT.